This T cell receptor beta chain was recorded in a study of T cells after yellow fever vaccination. For the study at large: Fractions of limited cellularity were prepared by means of SMART-Seq v4 Ultra Low Input.

Findings of the study overall: When the response was secondary, it was weaker but reached its peak faster, day 5 versus 15. Booster sampling recovered most clones from primary vaccination (approximately 97% CD4, around 90% CD8).

Germline values: CDR1 SGHNT, CDR2 YYREEE (reference sequence). V lost 4 bases to trimming and J lost 8 bases, with 18 bases between them. The CDR3 covers 14 residues. The study made its TCR cDNA through 5'RACE template switching. That step introduced a universal primer site along with UMIs. TCRdb ran MiXCR on the 5' RACE reads and lists one entry per CDR3 protein. The table lists over 300,000 distinct CDR3 sequences, around 6.8% of them singletons, with 15% to 20% in the top ten. This clonotype was counted only a few times. Its matching antigen is unknown. The rearrangement uses TRBV5-4 and TRBJ1-1, with D possibly matching TRBD1 (5 bases). This clonotype was sampled from a man between 18 and 35 years old who received the YFV17D yellow fever vaccine. This specimen was PBMCs, taken 45 days after the first yellow fever vaccination. DNA for the CDR3: TGTGCCAGCAGCCCGCGAGCGGGGCAAACGGAAGCTTTCTTT. Its protein product is CASSPRAGQTEAFF. The entire variable domain, with the rest obtained from reference TRBV5-4 and TRBJ1-1, is as follows: ETGVTQSPTHLIKTRGQQVTLRCSSQSGHNTVSWYQQALGQGPQFIFQYYREEENGRGNFPPRFSGLQFPNYSSELNVNALELDDSALYLCASSPRAGQTEAFFGQGTRLTVV.